Presented here are 4 T cell receptor beta chains from one specimen sequenced in a study of technical replicates of blood from several donors. Only in-frame clones appear in the TCRdb table, and some are missing; sequencing was by immunoSEQ multiplex PCR. In the table there are around 16,000 clones, about nine tenths of which are singletons. Material: PBMCs. Receptor source: a human donor in good health.

This clone was seen just once. The gene calls are TRBV6-5 and TRBJ1-5; D possibly corresponds to TRBD1 (5 bases). In germline, CDR1 is MNHEY, CDR2 SVGAGI. V dropped 6 bases and J dropped 3 bases, with 9 bases sitting between them. This CDR3 is built from 13 residues. CDR3 loop: CASSTGDNQPQHF. The CDR3 DNA reads as TGTGCCAGCAGCACAGGAGACAATCAGCCCCAGCATTTT.

The chain couples TRBV11-3 to TRBJ2-7; a possible D gene is TRBD2 (6 bases). This CDR3 region has 14 residues. Germline loops: CDR1 SGHNT, CDR2 YENEEA. V lost 1 base and J 3 bases, leaving 10 bases between the germline ends. CDR3 nucleotide sequence: TGTGCCAGCAGCTTAGGCGACGGGGGCTACGAGCAGTACTTC. Translated, it gives CASSLGDGGYEQYF. Together with reference TRBV11-3 and TRBJ2-7, the CDR3 gives the full variable domain: EAGVVQSPRYKIIEKKQPVAFWCNPISGHNTLYWYLQNLGQGPELLIRYENEEAVDDSQLPKDRFSAERLKGVDSTLKIQPAELGDSAVYLCASSLGDGGYEQYFGPGTRLTVT.

This clone occurred once. This rearrangement joins TRBV5-5 to TRBJ2-7; 7 bases align to TRBD1. The CDR3 length is 14 residues. The V and J ends lost 5 bases and 4 bases, in that order; junction bases with no gene match: 9. CDR1 SGHKS and CDR2 YYEKEE come from the germline V gene (reference sequence). CDR3 DNA: TGTGCCAGCAGGGGACGGGACAGCTTTTACGAGCAGTACTTC. Encoded protein: CASRGRDSFYEQYF.

Here the CDR3 reads CASSLYLDTEAFF. CDR3 sequence (DNA): TGTGCCAGCAGTCTATACCTCGACACTGAAGCTTTCTTT. This rearrangement joins TRBV6-4 to TRBJ1-1; D is uncertain. V lost 5 bases and J 3 bases, leaving 10 bases between the germline ends. The CDR3 spans 13 residues. Germline lookup yields CDR1 MRHNA and CDR2 SNTAGT.